A selection of T cell receptor beta chains follows, all from one sample in a study of shared clonotypes between healthy human individuals. The assay was immunoSEQ multiplex PCR, and TCRdb's table has in-frame clones only and misses some. The sample carries some 660,000 clones, 55% to 85% recorded once. The sequenced sample was memory CD4+ T cells sorted from blood. The receptors stem from a woman aged 25-40 years in good health. CDR3s include the opening cysteine and the closing phenylalanine or tryptophan. D genes are given only for firm matches. For some rows the clone size is stated as once, few or many, or as a class when expanded; others skip it.

v_gene	abundance	d_gene	j_gene	CDR3aa	CDR3nt
TRBV2	NA	TRBD1	TRBJ2-7	CASSEAGTGSREQYF	TGTGCCAGCAGTGAGGCCGGGACAGGGTCTCGGGAGCAGTACTTC
TRBV5-1	few	TRBD2	TRBJ2-2	CASSLGGTSSTGELFF	TGCGCCAGCAGCTTGGGCGGGACTAGCAGTACCGGGGAGCTGTTTTTT
TRBV10-3	few	NA	TRBJ1-5	CAISERENQPQHF	TGTGCCATCAGTGAGCGGGAAAATCAGCCCCAGCATTTT
TRBV7-9	NA	TRBD1	TRBJ1-2	CASSPRTGLNYGYTF	TGTGCCAGCAGCCCCAGGACAGGGCTTAACTATGGCTACACCTTC
TRBV27	NA	NA	TRBJ1-4	CASSLSRGGNEKLFF	TGTGCCAGCAGTTTATCGCGGGGCGGTAATGAAAAACTGTTTTTT
TRBV6-6	few	NA	TRBJ1-2	CASSYSSTTNYGYTF	TGTGCCAGCAGTTACTCGTCCACAACTAACTATGGCTACACCTTC
TRBV6-5	once	NA	TRBJ1-1	CASSYYLTGRTEAFF	TGTGCCAGCAGTTACTACCTTACAGGGCGCACTGAAGCTTTCTTT
TRBV4-1	few	NA	TRBJ2-7	CASSQGLSSEQYF	TGCGCCAGCAGCCAGGGACTGTCATCTGAGCAGTACTTC
TRBV25-1	NA	NA	TRBJ1-1	CASSGYRGNMNTEAFF	TGTGCCAGCAGCGGATACCGGGGTAACATGAACACTGAAGCTTTCTTT
TRBV4-2	NA	TRBD2	TRBJ2-7	CASSFLAAPYEQYF	TGTGCCAGCAGCTTTCTAGCGGCCCCCTACGAGCAGTACTTC
TRBV30	many	NA	TRBJ2-5	CAWTDRWEQYF	TGTGCCTGGACGGACAGATGGGAGCAGTACTTC
TRBV6-1	NA	NA	TRBJ1-5	CASRREGNQPQHF	TGTGCCAGCAGGAGGGAGGGAAATCAGCCCCAGCATTTT
TRBV11-1	many	TRBD1	TRBJ2-1	CASSLMQGDYNEQFF	TGTGCCAGCAGCTTAATGCAGGGGGACTACAATGAGCAGTTCTTC
TRBV29-1	NA	NA	TRBJ2-7	CSVEEGSAYEQYF	TGCAGCGTTGAGGAAGGGTCGGCCTACGAGCAGTACTTC
TRBV4-1	NA	NA	TRBJ2-1	CASSQERRRGIISYNEQFF	TGCGCCAGCAGCCAAGAGAGGAGAAGGGGGATAATTTCCTACAATGAGCAGTTCTTC
TRBV27	NA	NA	TRBJ1-1	CASSLEGNTEAFF	TGTGCCAGCAGTTTAGAAGGGAACACTGAAGCTTTCTTT
TRBV4-1	NA	TRBD1	TRBJ2-2	CASSQVGTGVFRMSGELFF	TGCGCCAGCAGCCAGGTGGGGACAGGGGTTTTTCGAATGTCCGGGGAGCTGTTTTTT
TRBV27	once	NA	TRBJ1-5	CASATNSWGNQPQHF	TGTGCCAGCGCTACCAACTCCTGGGGCAATCAGCCCCAGCATTTT
TRBV2	once	TRBD1	TRBJ2-1	CASSMTGSSYNEQFF	TGTGCCAGCAGTATGACAGGGAGCTCCTACAATGAGCAGTTCTTC
TRBV5-4	once	TRBD2	TRBJ2-3	CASSLGSGIGDTQYF	TGTGCCAGCAGCTTGGGTAGCGGGATAGGAGATACGCAGTATTTT
TRBV27	once	NA	TRBJ2-2	CASSLFSLNTGELFF	TGTGCCAGCAGTTTATTTTCGCTAAACACCGGGGAGCTGTTTTTT
TRBV25-1	NA	NA	TRBJ2-1	CASSGSMADSSYNEQFF	TGTGCCAGCAGTGGGAGTATGGCGGACAGCTCCTACAATGAGCAGTTCTTC
TRBV5-1	NA	NA	TRBJ2-3	CASSFETDTQYF	TGCGCCAGCAGCTTCGAGACAGATACGCAGTATTTT
TRBV7-2	NA	TRBD2	TRBJ2-1	CASSPQSVLAGPNEQFF	TGTGCCAGCAGCCCACAGTCCGTCCTAGCGGGCCCCAATGAGCAGTTCTTC
TRBV6-5	NA	NA	TRBJ2-7	CASSYDYEQYF	TGTGCCAGCAGTTACGACTACGAGCAGTACTTC
TRBV5-1	NA	NA	TRBJ1-4	CASSFWGIDREEKLFF	TGCGCCAGCAGCTTTTGGGGGATTGACAGAGAAGAAAAACTGTTTTTT
TRBV19	NA	TRBD1	TRBJ2-5	CASSRGQGFQETQYF	TGTGCCAGTAGTAGGGGACAGGGTTTCCAAGAGACCCAGTACTTC
TRBV7-9	few	TRBD1	TRBJ2-5	CASSLGDRGTRETQYF	TGTGCCAGCAGCCTCGGGGACAGGGGGACAAGGGAGACCCAGTACTTC
TRBV12-5	NA	TRBD1	TRBJ1-5	CASGNDRGTWSNQPQHF	TGTGCTAGTGGTAATGACAGGGGGACCTGGAGCAATCAGCCCCAGCATTTT
TRBV7-3	NA	NA	TRBJ2-5	CASSPQGGALSTETQYF	TGTGCCAGCAGCCCACAAGGGGGGGCTTTAAGTACTGAGACCCAGTACTTC
TRBV2	NA	NA	TRBJ2-6	CAGGGWANVLTF	TGTGCCGGCGGTGGTTGGGCCAACGTCCTGACTTTC
TRBV14	NA	NA	TRBJ2-7	CASSHSKGGEQYF	TGTGCCAGCAGCCATTCGAAGGGGGGGGAGCAGTACTTC
TRBV7-2	NA	TRBD1	TRBJ1-1	CASSLATGRTEAFF	TGTGCCAGCAGCTTAGCGACAGGGAGGACTGAAGCTTTCTTT
TRBV6-1	NA	NA	TRBJ2-2	CASSEAGFKTGELFF	TGTGCCAGCAGTGAAGCCGGGTTCAAAACCGGGGAGCTGTTTTTT
TRBV11-2	NA	NA	TRBJ2-7	CASSFGTTSYEQYF	TGTGCCAGCAGCTTCGGGACAACCTCCTACGAGCAGTACTTC
TRBV19	NA	NA	TRBJ2-6	CASSTSGANVLTF	TGTGCCAGTAGTACAAGTGGGGCCAACGTCCTGACTTTC
TRBV5-1	NA	NA	TRBJ2-2	CASSFGRVDTGELFF	TGCGCCAGCAGCTTCGGAAGGGTGGACACCGGGGAGCTGTTTTTT
TRBV27	NA	NA	TRBJ2-3	CASRRDLYTDTQYF	TGTGCCAGCAGACGGGACCTTTACACAGATACGCAGTATTTT
TRBV5-5	NA	NA	TRBJ1-2	CASSLSPTAYGYTF	TGTGCCAGCAGCTTGTCGCCGACAGCTTATGGCTACACCTTC
TRBV5-8	few	NA	TRBJ1-5	CASSLEENQPQHF	TGTGCCAGCAGCTTGGAAGAGAATCAGCCCCAGCATTTT
TRBV2	NA	TRBD2	TRBJ2-7	CASSYRTSGYPPSGEQYF	TGTGCCAGCAGTTATCGGACTAGCGGGTACCCTCCTTCCGGCGAGCAGTACTTC
TRBV25-1	NA	NA	TRBJ2-1	CASSETGLPNSYEQFF	TGTGCCAGCAGTGAAACGGGACTGCCAAATAGCTATGAGCAGTTCTTC
TRBV11-3	few	NA	TRBJ2-2	CASGGGSHTGELFF	TGTGCCAGCGGGGGCGGGAGCCACACCGGGGAGCTGTTTTTT
TRBV28	few	TRBD2	TRBJ2-7	CASWTGGEASEQYF	TGTGCCAGCTGGACCGGGGGGGAGGCCAGCGAGCAGTACTTC
TRBV5-1	NA	TRBD2	TRBJ2-7	CASSSGGSSYEQYF	TGCGCCAGCAGCTCGGGAGGGAGCTCCTACGAGCAGTACTTC
TRBV5-1	many	NA	TRBJ2-7	CASSLGLLGEQYF	TGCGCCAGCAGCTTGGGTCTACTGGGGGAGCAGTACTTC
TRBV28	NA	NA	TRBJ1-2	CASAPGQGGSYTF	TGTGCCAGCGCGCCAGGGCAGGGAGGATCGTACACCTTC
TRBV7-8	few	NA	TRBJ2-7	CASSLVGGLSSYEQYF	TGTGCCAGCAGCTTAGTAGGGGGATTAAGCTCCTACGAGCAGTACTTC
TRBV11-2	NA	TRBD2	TRBJ2-1	CASSLGLAGIDEQFF	TGTGCCAGCAGCTTAGGGCTAGCGGGAATCGATGAGCAGTTCTTC
TRBV11-2	NA	TRBD2	TRBJ2-2	CASTSSRGDTGELFF	TGTGCCAGCACCAGTTCACGGGGGGACACCGGGGAGCTGTTTTTT
TRBV19	NA	TRBD2	TRBJ2-1	CASSQPSSTSGSGNEQFF	TGTGCCAGTAGTCAACCGTCGTCGACTAGCGGGAGTGGCAATGAGCAGTTCTTC
TRBV7-2	NA	NA	TRBJ2-1	CASSLPNYYNEQFF	TGTGCCAGCAGCCTCCCAAACTACTACAATGAGCAGTTCTTC